These 21 T cell receptor beta chains were all obtained from the same sample, sequenced in a study of blood T cell repertoires in COVID-19. Generated by immunoSEQ multiplex PCR, the TCRdb table keeps only in-frame clones and is missing some. Counted here are some 50,000 clones, around 80% occurring once; the ten biggest clones make up roughly 13%. Sequences were obtained from peripheral blood. All receptors come from a human donor in a cohort sampled during active COVID-19.

This clone was seen more than once but under ten times. V and J are TRBV10-2 and TRBJ2-7; 8 bases are shared with TRBD1. The germline CDR1 and CDR2 sequences are WSHSY and SAAADI. The CDR3 totals 13 residues. Trimming took 5 bases from V and 5 from J; bases not matched to a gene: 5. CDR3: CASSKQGGNEQYF. CDR3 coding DNA: TGCGCCAGCAGTAAACAGGGGGGCAACGAGCAGTACTTC.

This clone is a singleton in its sample. V usage is TRBV29-1 and J usage is TRBJ2-3; TRBD1 might be the D (5 bases). In germline, CDR1 is SQVTM, CDR2 ANQGSEA. Trimming cost V 8 bases and J 1 base, with 13 bases left between them. The CDR3 loop spans 13 amino acids. This chain's CDR3 is CSSFPQGTDTQYF. The CDR3 nucleotides read TGCAGCTCATTTCCACAGGGCACAGATACGCAGTATTTT.

In its sample, this clone was seen once. This chain uses TRBV5-1 with TRBJ2-1; TRBD1 might be the D (6 bases). Trimming removed 4 bases from V and 6 bases from J, with 20 bases in between. This CDR3 contains 16 residues. Germline assignment: CDR1 SGHRS and CDR2 YFSETQ. The CDR3 bases are TGCGCCAGCAGCCCCCAGGTCACAGGGTCAGGCAATGAGCAGTTCTTC. This gives the protein CASSPQVTGSGNEQFF.

The chain combines TRBV11-3 with TRBJ2-5, with TRBD2 identical over 12 bases. The CDR3 is made up of 13 amino acids. Looked up from germline, CDR1 is SGHNT and CDR2 is YENEEA. Germline trimming cut 8 bases from V and 2 bases from J; bases unmatched to any gene: 0. CDR3 bases: TGTGCCAGCGGACTAGCGGGACAAGAGACCCAGTACTTC. It is translated as CASGLAGQETQYF.

This chain connects TRBV10-1 to TRBJ2-7, with D maybe TRBD1 (6 bases). The CDR3 totals 14 residues. Trimming removed 5 bases at V and 2 bases at J, with 13 bases between. Germline V lookup: CDR1 WNHNN, CDR2 SYGVQD (reference sequence). CDR3 region: CASSQRQDTYEQYF. CDR3 DNA: TGCGCCAGCAGTCAGAGACAGGACACCTACGAGCAGTACTTC.

The chain combines TRBV7-7 with TRBJ2-3; 9 positions agree with TRBD1. The V segment lost 5 bases and the J segment 4 bases; nucleotides outside the gene matches: 4. CDR3 length: 14 residues. Germline CDR1 is SSHAT and CDR2 is FNYEAQ (reference sequence). DNA of the CDR3: TGTGCCAGCAGCCCCGGACAGGGGTCAGATACGCAGTATTTT. Protein product: CASSPGQGSDTQYF.

The chain joins TRBV28 to TRBJ2-1; 11 bases line up with TRBD2. Trimming took 8 bases from V and 3 from J; bases not matched to a gene: 12. In germline, CDR1 is MDHEN, CDR2 SYDVKM. The CDR3 sequence is 17 residues long. In DNA form, the CDR3 reads TGTGCCAGCCTGGGACTAGCGGAGTTCGCCCGCTACAATGAGCAGTTCTTC. It yields the protein CASLGLAEFARYNEQFF.

In DNA, the CDR3 is TGTGCCAGCAGCCAAGAAGTGGATCAGGGCAGGGCTTTCTTT. Protein: CASSQEVDQGRAFF. The V gene is TRBV4-2, the J gene TRBJ1-1; a possible D gene is TRBD1 (5 bases). Germline lookup yields CDR1 LGHNA and CDR2 YNFKEQ. This CDR3 spans 14 amino acids. The germline V and J ends were trimmed by 0 bases and 11 bases, with 16 bases remaining between them.

This rearrangement joins TRBV6-5 to TRBJ2-3; D is ambiguous. Germline CDR1 reads MNHEY; CDR2 reads SVGAGI. Trimming removed 6 bases from V and 1 base from J, with 8 bases in between. The CDR3 contains 13 residues. CDR3 coding DNA: TGTGCCAGCAGGCACCCGGGCACAGATACGCAGTATTTT. It translates to CASRHPGTDTQYF.

The V call is TRBV24-1, the J call TRBJ2-1; 10 bases align to TRBD2. J gave up 6 bases and V 7 bases, and 8 bases lay outside the gene matches. The CDR3 runs 15 residues. Germline CDR1 is KGHDR and CDR2 is SFDVKD. The CDR3 sequence: CATSPSSGRINEQFF. DNA for the CDR3: TGTGCCACCAGCCCTTCTAGCGGGAGAATCAATGAGCAGTTCTTC.

The chain has TRBV11-3 and TRBJ1-1; weak D call: TRBD1 (6 bases). The CDR3 consists of 13 residues. The V end lost 5 bases, the J end lost 8 bases, and 15 bases lay between the germline ends. The V gene's germline CDR1 is SGHNT and CDR2 YENEEA. The CDR3 DNA follows: TGTGCCAGCAGCCTTAGTGTCGGGACAGAAGCTTTCTTT. Translating gives CASSLSVGTEAFF.

This sequence joins TRBV5-4 and TRBJ2-1, with D possibly TRBD2 on 6 matching bases. The V gene's germline CDR1 is SGHNT and CDR2 YYREEE (reference sequence). Deletions cut 5 bases from V and 5 bases from J, with 17 bases between. This CDR3 is built from 15 residues. CDR3 bases: TGTGCCAGCAGAGGCCACGGGGAGGTTAACAATGAGCAGTTCTTC. As protein: CASRGHGEVNNEQFF.

This clone was seen a single time. The chain joins TRBV6-9 to TRBJ2-4; the match to TRBD1 covers 9 bases. V dropped 10 bases and J dropped 1; count of bases not matched to a gene: 20. This CDR3 is built from 19 residues. Germline CDR1 is MNHGY and CDR2 is SVAAGI. The CDR3 region is CATSPPGQGICLAKNIQYF. CDR3 sequence (DNA): TGTGCCACCAGCCCCCCGGGACAGGGTATATGTCTGGCCAAAAACATTCAGTACTTC.

The V call is TRBV15, the J call TRBJ2-5; 8 positions match TRBD2. V gave up 1 base and J gave up 7 bases; unmatched junction bases: 5. Germline CDR1 and CDR2: LNHNV and YYDKDF (reference sequence). The CDR3 consists of 14 residues. CDR3 loop: CATSRGLAQATQYF. The DNA of the CDR3 is TGTGCCACCAGCAGAGGACTAGCGCAGGCGACCCAGTACTTC.

This clone has at least ten counts. This sequence joins TRBV18 and TRBJ1-6, with 9 bases identical to TRBD1. The length of the CDR3 is 14 residues. CDR1 KGHSH and CDR2 LQKENI come from the germline V gene. With V trimmed by 3 bases and J by 10 bases, 4 bases remained unmatched. CDR3: CASSPDRGQSPLHF. DNA for the CDR3: TGTGCCAGCTCACCGGACAGGGGACAATCACCCCTCCACTTT.

This rearrangement joins TRBV29-1 to TRBJ2-5; 13 bases are a match to TRBD2. The CDR3 has 14 residues. Germline trimming cut 6 bases from V and 1 base from J; bases unmatched to any gene: 2. Germline V CDR1 and CDR2: SQVTM, ANQGSEA. Written as DNA, the CDR3 is TGCAGCGTAAGACTAGCGGGGGGCCAAGAGACCCAGTACTTC. Translating gives CSVRLAGGQETQYF.

This chain joins TRBV7-3 and TRBJ2-7; possibly TRBD2 for D (7 bases). The V end lost 5 bases, the J end lost 1 base, and 15 bases lay between the germline ends. This CDR3 spans 15 amino acids. Germline-derived CDR1 and CDR2 are SGHTA and FQGTGA. The CDR3 DNA reads TGTGCCAGCAGCCAAAGAGGGGGGGGGTCCTACGAGCAGTACTTC. It encodes CASSQRGGGSYEQYF.

The genes are TRBV15 and TRBJ2-1, with 8 bases aligning to TRBD2. The ends lost 7 bases at V and 5 bases at J; junction bases unmatched: 10. Germline V gene data show CDR1 as LNHNV and CDR2 as YYDKDF (reference sequence). The CDR3 covers 15 residues. Written as DNA, the CDR3 is TGTGCCACCACCTTGGGGCGGGAGGTTAACAATGAGCAGTTCTTC. It codes for CATTLGREVNNEQFF.

This chain's CDR3 is CASSSQRGGLEQFF. Written as DNA, the CDR3 is TGTGCCAGCAGCTCCCAGCGGGGGGGCCTGGAGCAGTTCTTC. J is TRBJ2-1 and V is TRBV7-2, with 10 bases identical to TRBD2. The CDR3 has 14 residues. V lost 4 bases, J lost 10 bases, and 7 bases stayed unmatched. Germline V gene data show CDR1 as SGHTA and CDR2 as FQGNSA.

The genes are TRBV19 and TRBJ2-1, with D tentatively TRBD2 (7 bases). V gave up 7 bases and J gave up 5 bases, with 12 bases separating them. Germline-derived CDR1 and CDR2 are LNHDA and SQIVND (reference sequence). The CDR3 runs 13 residues. The DNA of the CDR3 is TGTGCCAGTACCCGGGGGGCGGACAATGAGCAGTTCTTC. Protein sequence: CASTRGADNEQFF.

V and J are TRBV7-2 and TRBJ1-1; 11 bases line up with TRBD1. Trimming took 3 bases from V and 5 from J; bases not matched to a gene: 8. Germline values: CDR1 SGHTA, CDR2 FQGNSA. The CDR3 totals 16 residues. The CDR3 here is CASSFRGQGGKTEAFF. DNA of the CDR3: TGTGCCAGCAGCTTCAGGGGACAGGGGGGGAAAACTGAAGCTTTCTTT.